This entry lists 19 T cell receptor beta chains sequenced from one sample in a study of molecular identifiers for immune sequencing clone quantification. TCRdb passed the PCR reads through MiXCR, listing each CDR3 protein once. The repertoire holds around 94,000 distinct CDR3 sequences, with 35% as singletons. Specimen: naive CD8+ T cells from blood, with Jurkat cell RNA spiked in. The subset here: FACS-sorted CD8+CD4-CCR7+CD45RA+ naive T cells. The receptor source for this set is a human donor in good health. Some libraries in this study had Jurkat cell RNA spiked in.

This clonotype was seen a handful of times. The chain couples TRBV14 to TRBJ2-5, with D perhaps matching TRBD2 (6 bases). Germline-derived CDR1 and CDR2 are SGHDN and FVKESK. V shed 4 bases and J shed 3 bases, with 15 bases lying between them. The CDR3 consists of 15 residues. DNA of the CDR3: TGTGCCAGCAGCCGGCACATGGTAGCGGAAGAGACCCAGTACTTC. This translates into CASSRHMVAEETQYF.

The rearrangement joins TRBV5-8 to TRBJ2-7, with TRBD2 identical over 7 bases. The V and J ends lost 3 bases and 4 bases, in that order; junction bases with no gene match: 7. This CDR3 has 14 residues. Per germline, CDR1 SGHTS and CDR2 YDEGEE. The CDR3: CASSWRGRIYEQYF. DNA for the CDR3: TGTGCCAGCAGCTGGCGCGGGAGAATTTACGAGCAGTACTTC.

V and J are TRBV12-3 or TRBV12-4 and TRBJ2-6; no definite D call. The CDR3 has 16 amino acids. The germline V and J ends were trimmed by 6 bases and 6 bases, with 18 bases remaining between them. Written as DNA, the CDR3 is TGTGCCAGCAGGGCACGGGTCTCCGATATGGCCAACGTCCTGACTTTC. Protein: CASRARVSDMANVLTF.

This rearrangement joins TRBV28 to TRBJ2-3; 8 bases are a match to TRBD2. Germline V CDR1 and CDR2: MDHEN, SYDVKM. This CDR3 region has 16 residues. The junction had 11 bases not matched to a gene; V was cut back by 4 bases and J by 5 bases. The CDR3 reads CASSSVAGLFVDTQYF. The CDR3 region has the DNA TGTGCCAGCAGTTCCGTAGCGGGATTGTTTGTAGATACGCAGTATTTT.

At least ten counts were recorded for this clonotype. The V call is TRBV20-1, the J call TRBJ2-3, with 11 bases aligning to TRBD2. The CDR3 runs to 15 residues. Germline CDR1 is DFQATT and CDR2 is SNEGSKA (reference sequence). The V gene end was trimmed by 3 bases and the J gene end by 4 bases; junction bases not matched to a gene: 6. In DNA form, the CDR3 reads TGCAGTGCTAGGGTACTAGCGGGAGTTCCAGATACGCAGTATTTT. It is translated as CSARVLAGVPDTQYF.

This clonotype has a count of ten or more. The J gene is TRBJ2-4, the V gene TRBV28; D is unclear. Germline V gene lookup returns CDR1 MDHEN and CDR2 SYDVKM. The germline V and J ends were trimmed by 6 bases and 0 bases, with 9 bases remaining between them. The CDR3 length is 14 residues. The CDR3 DNA is TGTGCCAGCAGGCCCCAGATAGCCAAAAACATTCAGTACTTC. The encoded protein is CASRPQIAKNIQYF. The variable domain in full, completed from reference TRBV28 and TRBJ2-4, reads DVKVTQSSRYLVKRTGEKVFLECVQDMDHENMFWYRQDPGLGLRLIYFSYDVKMKEKGDIPEGYSVSREKKERFSLILESASTNQTSMYLCASRPQIAKNIQYFGAGTRLSVL.

This clonotype has just one count. One base away lies a much larger clone, so this may be a sequencing read error. This CDR3 is missing its conserved last phenylalanine or tryptophan, likely due to a read error. The chain has TRBV4-3 and TRBJ1-1; D ambiguous. V gave up 0 bases and J gave up 3 bases, with 5 bases separating them. This CDR3 contains 13 residues. From germline, CDR1 is LGHNA and CDR2 YSLEER. In DNA form, the CDR3 reads TGCGCCAGCAGCCAAGAGCAGTACACTGAAGCTTTCCTT. The encoded protein is CASSQEQYTEAFL.

This clonotype was observed at least ten times. The chain joins TRBV6-2 or TRBV6-3 to TRBJ1-5, with D perhaps matching TRBD1 (5 bases). The V gene lost 0 bases and the J gene lost 6 bases, with 6 bases spanning the gap. The germline V gene encodes CDR1 MNHEY and CDR2 SVGEGT. This CDR3 comprises 13 residues. CDR3 in amino acids: CASSYSTGQPQHF. The DNA for the CDR3 is TGTGCCAGCAGTTACTCTACAGGTCAGCCCCAGCATTTT.

This clonotype was seen more than once but under ten times. The chain combines TRBV20-1 with TRBJ2-7; 8 nucleotides match TRBD2. Germline lookup yields CDR1 DFQATT and CDR2 SNEGSKA (reference sequence). The trim removed 7 bases at V and 4 bases at J, leaving 9 bases unmatched. The CDR3 is made up of 13 amino acids. The CDR3 here is CSVKTSAPYEQYF. The CDR3 DNA sequence: TGCAGTGTTAAGACTAGCGCCCCTTACGAGCAGTACTTC.

This clonotype was seen only once. One base away lies a much larger clone, so this may be a sequencing read error. The conserved final phenylalanine or tryptophan is absent from the CDR3, which likely points to a read error. This chain uses TRBV7-9 with TRBJ2-3; the D call may be TRBD1 or TRBD2 (5 bases each). V was pared by 6 bases and J by 4 bases, with 17 bases between. There are 15 residues in the CDR3. CDR1 is SEHNR, CDR2 FQNEAQ, per germline (reference sequence). CDR3: CASSRPGPQSDTQYS. The CDR3 coding sequence is TGTGCCAGCAGTCGCCCGGGACCACAATCAGATACGCAGTATTCT.

Notes on this clonotype: A clone one base away is much larger, so this may be a read error. The rearrangement uses TRBV4-3 and TRBJ2-2; D unclear. Trimming cost V 1 base and J 6 bases, with 12 bases left between them. The CDR3 loop spans 15 amino acids. Germline V CDR1 and CDR2: LGHNA, YSLEER. In DNA form, the CDR3 reads TGCGCCAGCAGCCAAGTTGTCGAAATGGCCGGGGAGCTGTTTTTT. Translated: CASSQVVEMAGELFF.

This clonotype was seen only a few times. The chain is built from TRBV9 and TRBJ2-3; no reliable D call. The CDR3 loop spans 14 amino acids. The ends were cut back, 3 bases at V and 0 bases at J, with 8 bases in the middle. Per germline, CDR1 SGDLS and CDR2 YYNGEE. The CDR3 protein is CASSGYLSTDTQYF. CDR3 in DNA: TGTGCCAGCAGCGGATACCTGAGCACAGATACGCAGTATTTT.

A few counts support this clonotype. The gene calls are TRBV28 and TRBJ2-4, with D unclear. Germline V gene lookup returns CDR1 MDHEN and CDR2 SYDVKM. This CDR3 is 15 amino acids long. The V and J ends lost 2 bases and 0 bases respectively, with 8 bases between them. The CDR3 region has the DNA TGTGCCAGCAGTTTAGCAGCCCTAGCCAAAAACATTCAGTACTTC. It codes for CASSLAALAKNIQYF.

The chain joins TRBV27 to TRBJ1-5; 8 positions match TRBD1. The J segment lost 7 bases and the V segment lost 6 bases, leaving 2 bases of the junction unmatched. The V gene's germline CDR1 is MNHEY and CDR2 SMNVEV (reference sequence). The CDR3 is made up of 12 amino acids. The CDR3 DNA sequence: TGTGCCAGCAGGCAGGGGGCCCAGCCCCAGCATTTT. Translation: CASRQGAQPQHF.

The chain carries TRBV20-1 and TRBJ1-1; TRBD1 is a possible D gene (5 bases). The CDR3 runs to 15 residues. With 6 bases removed from V and 4 bases from J, the gap between germline ends came to 21 bases. Germline V gene data show CDR1 as DFQATT and CDR2 as SNEGSKA (reference sequence). The CDR3 spells CSAPLQGGKGTEAFF. CDR3 sequence (DNA): TGCAGTGCCCCCCTTCAGGGAGGTAAGGGCACTGAAGCTTTCTTT.

This clonotype appeared a few times. This chain uses TRBV6-1 with TRBJ2-5; either TRBD1 or TRBD2 may supply D (5 bases each). The germline V gene encodes CDR1 MNHNS and CDR2 SASEGT. The CDR3 is 13 amino acids. The V end lost 6 bases, the J end lost 7 bases, and 15 bases lay between the germline ends. Written as DNA, the CDR3 is TGTGCCAGCAGAACCCCCAGAGGGGCGACCCAGTACTTC. Its protein is CASRTPRGATQYF.

This clonotype was counted at least ten times. The chain employs TRBV28 and TRBJ2-4, with 8 bases lining up with TRBD2. The CDR3 consists of 16 residues. The junction had 3 bases not matched to a gene; V was cut back by 2 bases and J by 0 bases. Germline CDR1 reads MDHEN; CDR2 reads SYDVKM. CDR3 residues: CASSLTGGLAKNIQYF. The DNA of the CDR3 is TGTGCCAGCAGTTTAACGGGAGGGCTAGCCAAAAACATTCAGTACTTC. Looking up the rest from reference TRBV28 and TRBJ2-4 gives the full variable domain: DVKVTQSSRYLVKRTGEKVFLECVQDMDHENMFWYRQDPGLGLRLIYFSYDVKMKEKGDIPEGYSVSREKKERFSLILESASTNQTSMYLCASSLTGGLAKNIQYFGAGTRLSVL.

This clonotype was recorded at least ten times. CDR3 sequence: CASSIGPGQSYEQYF. In nucleotides, the CDR3 is TGTGCCAGTAGTATCGGACCGGGACAGAGCTACGAGCAGTACTTC. This chain connects TRBV19 to TRBJ2-7; 7 nucleotides agree with TRBD1. This CDR3 is 15 amino acids long. V lost 3 bases, J lost 3 bases, and 8 bases stayed unmatched. The germline V gene encodes CDR1 LNHDA and CDR2 SQIVND (reference sequence).

The CDR3 nucleotides are TGTGCCAGCAGTTACAGCGGGCGGGGGGCCTACGAGCAGTACTTC. Its translation is CASSYSGRGAYEQYF. The V gene is TRBV27, the J gene TRBJ2-7; 8 bases are shared with TRBD2. J gave up 2 bases and V 4 bases, and 7 bases lay outside the gene matches. Germline CDR1 is MNHEY and CDR2 is SMNVEV (reference sequence). The CDR3 runs to 15 residues.